This T cell receptor beta chain was captured by sequencing in a study of cytomegalovirus exposure and HLA in healthy donors. Study-level background: Genotyping of more than 300 donors showed that over 65% belonged to the Caucasian-associated ancestry cluster.

V was clipped by 1 base and J by 9 bases, with 17 bases between them. The germline CDR1 and CDR2 sequences are SGHRS and YFSETQ. The CDR3 has 15 amino acids. The primer mix had 60 Vbeta and 13 Jbeta primers. Assay used: immunoSEQ multiplex PCR; TCRdb lists only in-frame clones, some missing. This sample yields fewer than 100,000 clones, of which around 80% are seen a single time; around 2.6% belongs to the top ten. The table lists this clone with a count of one. Sequenced input: PBMCs. This TCR derives from a male donor in good health and CMV-seropositive. V is TRBV5-1 and J is TRBJ2-1; TRBD2 is a possible D gene (6 bases). The CDR3 coding sequence is TGCGCCAGCAGCTTGAAGCGGGCGGGCGACTCTGAGCAGTTCTTC. Translated, it gives CASSLKRAGDSEQFF.